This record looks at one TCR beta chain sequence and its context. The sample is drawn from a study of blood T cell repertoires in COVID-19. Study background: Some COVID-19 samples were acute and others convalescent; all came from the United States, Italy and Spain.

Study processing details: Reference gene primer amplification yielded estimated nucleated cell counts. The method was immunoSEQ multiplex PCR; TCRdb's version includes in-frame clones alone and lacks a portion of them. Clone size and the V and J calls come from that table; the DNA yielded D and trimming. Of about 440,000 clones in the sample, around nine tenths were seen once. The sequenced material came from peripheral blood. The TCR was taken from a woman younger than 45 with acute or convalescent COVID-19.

The CDR3 DNA follows: TGTGCCAGCAGGCCGACAGGGGTAGAGACCCAGTACTTC. Its translation is CASRPTGVETQYF. This rearrangement joins TRBV12-3 or TRBV12-4 to TRBJ2-5; TRBD1 agrees at 8 bases. V dropped 6 bases and J dropped 4; count of bases not matched to a gene: 4. The CDR3 runs to 13 residues.